This entry describes one TCR beta chain. The entry originates in a study of blood T cell repertoires in COVID-19. Study information: Spain, Italy and the United States supplied samples that represented acute and convalescent COVID-19. Sources were T cells, B-cell-depleted T cells, or PBMCs; the material itself was cDNA or gDNA.

The CDR3 runs to 20 residues. Original processing methods: The authors estimated nucleated cell counts from reference gene primer amplification. TCRdb keeps only in-frame clones here, not all; method: immunoSEQ multiplex PCR. The V and J calls and clone size come from that table; D and trimming were worked out from the DNA. Of over 150,000 clones in the sample, 70% to 90% are singletons; the top ten hold approximately 1.1%. The gene calls are TRBV21-1 and TRBJ1-5. TRBV21-1 is a documented pseudogene. Sequencing input: peripheral blood. The TCR was taken from a man aged 25-45 years with acute or convalescent COVID-19. The CDR3 loop is CASSKENVLRGQIIDQPQHF. The CDR3 DNA is TGTGCCAGCAGCAAAGAGAATGTTTTACGGGGTCAAATTATAGATCAGCCCCAGCATTTT.